One TCR beta chain is described in this entry. Antigen specificity is unknown. The sample comes from a study of cytomegalovirus exposure and HLA in healthy donors. Study-level findings and limits: Researchers reported in a later analysis that common viral pathogens appeared linked to several top clusters.

The PCR had 60 Vbeta and 13 Jbeta primers. TCRdb keeps only in-frame clones here, not all; method: immunoSEQ multiplex PCR. This table has approximately 210,000 clones, 75% to 80% appearing once. The CDR3 covers 14 residues. Trimming stripped 8 bases from V and 1 base from J, with 11 bases between. Germline V gene sequence: CDR1 LNHDA, CDR2 SQIVND (reference sequence). The rearrangement links TRBV19 to TRBJ2-2, with a tentative D call TRBD2 (6 bases). Material for sequencing was PBMCs. The sequence derives from a male donor in good health and CMV-seronegative. For the CDR3, the DNA is TGTGCCAGTCTGGACTACTTGAACACCGGGGAGCTGTTTTTT. The encoded protein is CASLDYLNTGELFF.